Listed below are T cell receptor beta chains from one sample, sequenced in a study of T cells in localized non-small cell lung cancer. The assay was immunoSEQ multiplex PCR, and TCRdb's table has in-frame clones only and misses some. The data show roughly 1,200 clones, 20% to 30% seen once. The sequenced sample was normal lung tissue next to the tumor, obtained before any cancer treatment. The receptors originated from a male donor aged 60 or over with stage I lung adenocarcinoma. Each CDR3 is given with its conserved first and last residue. Fields, in order: V gene, J gene, clone size, D gene, CDR3 DNA, CDR3 protein. D genes are given only for firm matches. Clone sizes are given selectively: once, few, many, or a class where the clone is expanded.

TRBV12-2	TRBJ2-5	few	NA	TGTGCCACCCAATATGACAGATCCGCGAGGGACCAGTACTTC	CATQYDRSARDQYF
TRBV19	TRBJ2-1	few	TRBD2	TGTGCCAGTAGTATTATGGGTTGGGAGGGCAACTCAAGCTCCTACAATGAGCAGTTCTTC	CASSIMGWEGNSSSYNEQFF
TRBV6-8	TRBJ1-2	NA	TRBD1	TGTGCCAGCACCGAGGGGGCAGCACCCTATGGCTACACCTTC	CASTEGAAPYGYTF
TRBV9	TRBJ2-1	NA	TRBD2	TGTGCCAGCAGCCTACGGACTAGCGGGAGTAGACATGAGCAGTTCTTC	CASSLRTSGSRHEQFF
TRBV14	TRBJ2-7	NA	NA	TGTGCCAGCAGCCAACACGGGACTTACTCGACCTACGAGCAGTACTTC	CASSQHGTYSTYEQYF
TRBV11-3	TRBJ1-3	NA	NA	TGTGCCAGCAGCCTCTTAATGGGGCCCAGCTCTGGAAACACCATATATTTT	CASSLLMGPSSGNTIYF
TRBV19	TRBJ2-3	NA	NA	TGTGCCAGTAGTACCCCCTCAGGGGAGGGCACAGATACGCAGTATTTT	CASSTPSGEGTDTQYF
TRBV18	TRBJ2-7	NA	TRBD2	TGTGCCAGCTCACCACTCGGGACTAGCGGGAGTTACGAGCAGTACTTC	CASSPLGTSGSYEQYF
TRBV9	TRBJ1-3	NA	NA	TGTGCCAGCAGCGTAGATCTAGGTGCCTCTGGAAACACCATATATTTT	CASSVDLGASGNTIYF
TRBV19	TRBJ1-1	large	TRBD1	TGTGCCAGTAGTATTGGGGGACAGATATACACTGAAGCTTTCTTT	CASSIGGQIYTEAFF
TRBV12-2	TRBJ2-2	medium-sized	NA	TGTGCCCTAGAATGGAAACAGGGAATATATGGCGGGGAGCTGTTTTTT	CALEWKQGIYGGELFF
TRBV6-8	TRBJ1-1	few	TRBD1	TGTGCCAGCAGACTAGGACAGGGGCTTGAAGCTTTCTTT	CASRLGQGLEAFF